Below, 32 T cell receptor beta chains from the same sample are listed, as sequenced in a study of CD8 T cells in Susac syndrome. Random hexamers were used to reverse transcribe the RNA input (0.5 to 1 ug). Via MiXCR, TCRdb re-called the immunoSEQ multiplex PCR reads, giving one row per CDR3 protein. The sample has about 160,000 distinct CDR3 sequences, roughly 94% seen once. Sequenced material: CD4+ T cells from PBMCs. These receptors all come from a human donor with multiple sclerosis.

The chain carries TRBV27 and TRBJ2-3; either TRBD1 or TRBD2 may fit D (5 bases each). Trimming cost V 5 bases and J 4 bases, with 13 bases left between them. This CDR3 contains 14 residues. Germline V lookup: CDR1 MNHEY, CDR2 SMNVEV (reference sequence). For the CDR3, the DNA is TGTGCCAGCAGTCCGGGGCCAATACCAGATACGCAGTATTTT. It encodes CASSPGPIPDTQYF.

The chain combines TRBV3-1 with TRBJ2-7; D possibly corresponds to TRBD2 (7 bases). The germline V gene encodes CDR1 LGHDT and CDR2 YNNKEL (reference sequence). This CDR3 spans 14 amino acids. V was clipped by 2 bases and J by 6 bases, with 14 bases between them. CDR3: CASSQFRGATEQYF. Written as DNA, the CDR3 is TGTGCCAGCAGCCAATTTCGGGGGGCCACCGAGCAGTACTTC.

This chain uses TRBV29-1 with TRBJ2-3; perhaps TRBD2 as D (5 bases). V dropped 0 bases and J dropped 3 bases, with 10 bases sitting between them. Germline loops: CDR1 SQVTM, CDR2 ANQGSEA. This CDR3 spans 14 amino acids. In DNA form, the CDR3 reads TGCAGCGTTGAAGACCCCTCGGGGACAGATACGCAGTATTTT. Protein sequence: CSVEDPSGTDTQYF.

This chain uses TRBV7-9 with TRBJ1-2, with D possibly matching TRBD1 (6 bases). CDR3 length: 13 amino acids. Between the trimmed V and J ends, which lost 5 bases and 6 bases, there was a span of 13 bases. The germline gives CDR1 SEHNR, CDR2 FQNEAQ (reference sequence). The CDR3 spells CASSKTGSDGYTF. The CDR3 DNA reads as TGTGCCAGCAGCAAAACAGGGTCGGATGGCTACACCTTC.

The rearrangement uses TRBV12-3 or TRBV12-4 and TRBJ1-1, with D possibly TRBD1 on 5 matching bases. The V gene lost 8 bases and the J gene lost 8 bases, with 18 bases spanning the gap. The CDR3 sequence is 13 residues long. As DNA, the CDR3 is TGTGCCAGCGGCAGTGCAGGGAGGGGAGAAGCTTTCTTT. It specifies CASGSAGRGEAFF.

This clonotype was seen more than once but under ten times. J is TRBJ1-2 and V is TRBV6-1; D is perhaps TRBD1 (5 bases). Germline CDR1 is MNHNS and CDR2 is SASEGT. V was pared by 7 bases and J by 4 bases, with 10 bases between. The CDR3 has 12 amino acids. CDR3 loop: CASTGLGYGYTF. The CDR3 nucleotides are TGTGCCAGCACAGGGTTAGGCTATGGCTACACCTTC.

V gene TRBV24-1 combines with J gene TRBJ2-7; perhaps TRBD1 as D (6 bases). CDR3 size: 15 residues. V gave up 4 bases and J gave up 7 bases, with 19 bases separating them. Germline CDR1 KGHDR, CDR2 SFDVKD. CDR3 DNA: TGTGCCACCAGTGACCGGACAGCCTCTGGTAAGGAGCAGTACTTC. It specifies CATSDRTASGKEQYF.

The chain recombines TRBV11-2 with TRBJ2-7, with D unresolved. Germline CDR1 is SGHAT and CDR2 is FQNNGV. Trimming took off 0 bases at V and 2 bases at J, with 20 bases between the two ends. This CDR3 has 18 residues. Here the CDR3 reads CASSLEGRWPRYAYEQYF. The CDR3 DNA follows: TGTGCCAGCAGCTTAGAAGGGCGCTGGCCGAGGTATGCCTACGAGCAGTACTTC. Full variable domain (remainder filled in from reference TRBV11-2 and TRBJ2-7): EAGVAQSPRYKIIEKRQSVAFWCNPISGHATLYWYQQILGQGPKLLIQFQNNGVVDDSQLPKDRFSAERLKGVDSTLKIQPAKLEDSAVYLCASSLEGRWPRYAYEQYFGPGTRLTVT.

V is TRBV30 and J is TRBJ1-2; D gene uncertain. CDR1 is GTSNPN, CDR2 SVGIG, per germline (reference sequence). The CDR3 totals 16 residues. The chain's CDR3 is CVVGIPARIRFYGYTF. In DNA form, the CDR3 reads TGTGTCGTTGGTATCCCAGCGAGGATTAGATTCTATGGCTACACCTTC. Combining the CDR3 with reference TRBV30 and TRBJ1-2 gives the whole variable domain SQTIHQWPATLVQPVGSPLSLECTVEGTSNPNLYWYRQAAGRGLQLLFYSVGIGQISSEVPQNLSASRPQDRQFILSSKKLLLSDSGFYLCVVGIPARIRFYGYTFGSGTRLTVV.

V usage is TRBV30 and J usage is TRBJ1-1; D unclear. V gave up 5 bases and J gave up 4 bases, with 11 bases separating them. There are 12 residues in the CDR3. The germline CDR1 and CDR2 sequences are GTSNPN and SVGIG (reference sequence). Written as DNA, the CDR3 is TGTGCCTGGCTGCACCTGGGCACTGAAGCTTTCTTT. Translated: CAWLHLGTEAFF. Full variable domain (rest looked up from reference TRBV30 and TRBJ1-1): SQTIHQWPATLVQPVGSPLSLECTVEGTSNPNLYWYRQAAGRGLQLLFYSVGIGQISSEVPQNLSASRPQDRQFILSSKKLLLSDSGFYLCAWLHLGTEAFFGQGTRLTVV.

V and J are TRBV24-1 and TRBJ2-1; D may be TRBD1 (5 bases). This CDR3 region has 15 residues. Germline CDR1 and CDR2: KGHDR and SFDVKD. Trimming took off 4 bases at V and 0 bases at J, with 9 bases between the two ends. The CDR3 protein is CATSDPDISYNEQFF. CDR3 nucleotides: TGTGCCACCAGTGACCCGGACATCTCCTACAATGAGCAGTTCTTC.

The DNA for the CDR3 is TGTGCCAGCTCACCACCGGGACTAGAGGGGGGGGATGAGCAGTTCTTC. Amino acid sequence: CASSPPGLEGGDEQFF. The chain employs TRBV18 and TRBJ2-1; 8 bases agree with TRBD2. The germline gives CDR1 KGHSH, CDR2 LQKENI. V lost 0 bases, J lost 8 bases, and 9 bases stayed unmatched. The CDR3 contains 16 residues.

As DNA, the CDR3 is TGTGCCAGTAGTTACGGTAATTCCCGGTACAATGAGCAGTTCTTC. It translates to CASSYGNSRYNEQFF. This chain connects TRBV19 to TRBJ2-1; D remains unclear. Germline values: CDR1 LNHDA, CDR2 SQIVND (reference sequence). This CDR3 has 15 amino acids. The V end was cut by 5 bases, the J end by 4 bases, with 15 bases between.

The chain joins TRBV6-5 to TRBJ2-3; D remains unclear. Trimming left V 2 bases short and J 3 bases short, with 9 bases between. CDR3 length equals 14 residues. CDR1 is MNHEY and CDR2 is SVGAGI in the germline V gene. The chain's CDR3 is CASSYEMTTDTQYF. In DNA form, the CDR3 reads TGTGCCAGCAGTTACGAGATGACGACAGATACGCAGTATTTT.

V is TRBV20-1 and J is TRBJ2-2; TRBD2 matches at 10 bases. With 2 bases clipped from V and 6 bases from J, the junction kept 3 bases outside the gene matches. Germline V gives CDR1 DFQATT, CDR2 SNEGSKA (reference sequence). The CDR3 sequence is 14 residues long. The CDR3 nucleotides are TGCAGTGCTAGACTAGCGGGAGTATCCGGGGAGCTGTTTTTT. Translation gives CSARLAGVSGELFF.

The rearrangement uses TRBV3-1 and TRBJ1-5; no definite D call. Germline V CDR1 and CDR2: LGHDT, YNNKEL (reference sequence). Trimming removed 0 bases from V and 3 bases from J, with 3 bases in between. This CDR3 has 13 residues. CDR3 bases: TGTGCCAGCAGCCAAGATACCAATCAGCCCCAGCATTTT. The encoded protein is CASSQDTNQPQHF.

The rearrangement uses TRBV30 and TRBJ2-6; D is unresolved. Trimming removed 0 bases from V and 0 bases from J, with 12 bases in between. Germline V CDR1 and CDR2: GTSNPN, SVGIG (reference sequence). The CDR3 contains 17 residues. The CDR3 coding sequence is TGTGCCTGGAGTGTTTTTGGCCGGCCCTCTGGGGCCAACGTCCTGACTTTC. Protein product: CAWSVFGRPSGANVLTF.

In DNA form, the CDR3 reads TGCAGTGCTAGGGTCAGCTACACTGAAGCTTTCTTT. Residues: CSARVSYTEAFF. The chain links TRBV20-1 to TRBJ1-1, with D hard to call. Germline values: CDR1 DFQATT, CDR2 SNEGSKA (reference sequence). V lost 3 bases and J lost 3, with 8 bases in between. The CDR3 has 12 residues.

The chain carries TRBV6-5 and TRBJ1-4; D ambiguous. Germline CDR1 is MNHEY and CDR2 is SVGAGI. The CDR3 spans 15 residues. V dropped 6 bases and J dropped 3 bases, with 14 bases sitting between them. The CDR3 bases are TGTGCCAGCAGAGCTACCGGGCCTTCTAATGAAAAACTGTTTTTT. Amino acid sequence: CASRATGPSNEKLFF.

V is TRBV19 and J is TRBJ1-5; no reliable D call. The germline V gene encodes CDR1 LNHDA and CDR2 SQIVND (reference sequence). Trimming removed 7 bases at V and 0 bases at J, with 13 bases between. The CDR3 has 15 amino acids. DNA of the CDR3: TGTGCCAGTACTAGGGAGATGGATAGCAATCAGCCCCAGCATTTT. Residues: CASTREMDSNQPQHF. The whole variable domain, remainder taken from reference TRBV19 and TRBJ1-5, is DGGITQSPKYLFRKEGQNVTLSCEQNLNHDAMYWYRQDPGQGLRLIYYSQIVNDFQKGDIAEGYSVSREKKESFPLTVTSAQKNPTAFYLCASTREMDSNQPQHFGDGTRLSIL.

The J gene is TRBJ1-3, the V gene TRBV2; D is unclear. The CDR3 totals 15 residues. The V end was cut by 6 bases, the J end by 0 bases, with 12 bases between. Germline lookup yields CDR1 SNHLY and CDR2 FYNNEI. CDR3 sequence reads: CASRAGIFSGNTIYF. The CDR3, as DNA: TGTGCCAGCAGAGCCGGGATATTCTCTGGAAACACCATATATTTT.

This sequence joins TRBV6-2 or TRBV6-3 and TRBJ1-5; TRBD1 might be the D (5 bases). The CDR3 has 15 residues. The germline CDR1 and CDR2 sequences are MNHEY and SVGEGT. V was cut by 6 bases and J by 9 bases, with 21 bases left in between. The CDR3 DNA sequence: TGTGCCAGCAGGACCACCCGGACTTATGGGGGGCCCCAGCATTTT. Amino acids: CASRTTRTYGGPQHF.

The chain joins TRBV24-1 to TRBJ2-1; 8 bases align to TRBD2. Looked up from germline, CDR1 is KGHDR and CDR2 is SFDVKD. The CDR3 has 15 amino acids. V dropped 0 bases and J dropped 6; count of bases not matched to a gene: 3. CDR3 nucleotide sequence: TGTGCCACCAGTGATTTGGTTCTAGCGGGCAATGAGCAGTTCTTC. Translation gives CATSDLVLAGNEQFF.

This chain connects TRBV19 to TRBJ2-2, with a tentative D call TRBD1 (6 bases). CDR1 and CDR2 (germline): LNHDA, SQIVND (reference sequence). The CDR3 is made up of 16 amino acids. Trimming took off 6 bases at V and 4 bases at J, with 18 bases between the two ends. CDR3: CASRGGRTATTGELFF. DNA for the CDR3: TGTGCCAGTAGAGGGGGAAGGACAGCCACCACCGGGGAGCTGTTTTTT. Drawing the rest from reference TRBV19 and TRBJ2-2, the complete variable domain is DGGITQSPKYLFRKEGQNVTLSCEQNLNHDAMYWYRQDPGQGLRLIYYSQIVNDFQKGDIAEGYSVSREKKESFPLTVTSAQKNPTAFYLCASRGGRTATTGELFFGEGSRLTVL.

This chain uses TRBV29-1 with TRBJ2-5, with 8 nucleotides matching TRBD1. CDR1 and CDR2 (germline): SQVTM, ANQGSEA. This CDR3 region has 12 residues. V lost 7 bases, J lost 1 base, and 2 bases stayed unmatched. The CDR3 DNA follows: TGCAGCGCGGACAGGGCCCAAGAGACCCAGTACTTC. Its protein is CSADRAQETQYF.

The genes are TRBV2 and TRBJ2-1, with D uncertain. The CDR3 contains 12 residues. V dropped 2 bases and J dropped 6 bases, with 5 bases sitting between them. Germline V gives CDR1 SNHLY, CDR2 FYNNEI. Written as DNA, the CDR3 is TGTGCCAGCAGTGAATCCCTCAATGAGCAGTTCTTC. It is translated as CASSESLNEQFF.

The gene calls are TRBV11-2 and TRBJ2-7, with a tentative D call TRBD2 (5 bases). V was pared by 4 bases and J by 7 bases, with 17 bases between. There are 14 residues in the CDR3. Per the germline V gene, CDR1 is SGHAT and CDR2 is FQNNGV. The CDR3, as DNA: TGTGCCAGCAGCTCGCCCGCGTGGACGGGGGAGCAGTACTTC. This sequence encodes CASSSPAWTGEQYF. Looking up the rest from reference TRBV11-2 and TRBJ2-7 gives the full variable domain: EAGVAQSPRYKIIEKRQSVAFWCNPISGHATLYWYQQILGQGPKLLIQFQNNGVVDDSQLPKDRFSAERLKGVDSTLKIQPAKLEDSAVYLCASSSPAWTGEQYFGPGTRLTVT.

The chain employs TRBV19 and TRBJ2-1, with 11 bases that match TRBD2. The CDR3 is made up of 17 amino acids. Germline V CDR1 and CDR2: LNHDA, SQIVND (reference sequence). V shed 6 bases and J 0 bases; nucleotides not matched to a gene: 7. The CDR3 sequence: CASSPGLAVSSYNEQFF. CDR3 DNA sequence: TGTGCCAGTAGCCCGGGACTAGCGGTGAGCTCCTACAATGAGCAGTTCTTC.

This clonotype was counted a single time. The chain combines TRBV29-1 with TRBJ2-2, with unresolved D. This CDR3 region has 14 residues. Germline assignment: CDR1 SQVTM and CDR2 ANQGSEA. V was pared by 7 bases and J by 0 bases, with 12 bases between. The CDR3 DNA reads as TGCAGCGCTAAGTCCCACGCGAACACCGGGGAGCTGTTTTTT. It translates to CSAKSHANTGELFF.

This chain links TRBV10-3 with TRBJ1-1, with D possibly being TRBD1 (5 bases). CDR1 ENHRY and CDR2 SYGVKD come from the germline V gene. V lost 2 bases and J lost 4, with 11 bases in between. The CDR3 spans 14 residues. CDR3 nucleotide sequence: TGTGCCATCAGTGAGGGGGGACTGCCCACTGAAGCTTTCTTT. It is translated as CAISEGGLPTEAFF.

This clonotype was detected once. The gene calls are TRBV30 and TRBJ2-2; maybe TRBD2 (6 bases). CDR1 and CDR2 (germline): GTSNPN, SVGIG (reference sequence). The CDR3 runs to 13 residues. V was clipped by 2 bases and J by 7 bases, with 11 bases between them. The CDR3 loop is CAWSRGGGGELFF. The CDR3 DNA reads as TGTGCCTGGAGTCGGGGAGGTGGCGGGGAGCTGTTTTTT.

The chain uses TRBV27 and TRBJ1-5; D call uncertain. Trimming stripped 3 bases from V and 2 bases from J, with 8 bases between. The germline CDR1 and CDR2 sequences are MNHEY and SMNVEV (reference sequence). The CDR3 has 14 residues. Here the CDR3 reads CASSLLDGNQPQHF. In DNA form, the CDR3 reads TGTGCCAGCAGTTTGTTGGACGGCAATCAGCCCCAGCATTTT.